This TCR beta chain was sequenced during a study of a mutant IDH1 vaccine in newly diagnosed glioma. Looking at the study overall: Prior therapy was radiotherapy, temozolomide, or both; most received both.

Time point defined: baseline, week 1 (first vaccination visit). The treatment is: pre-vaccination baseline after standard-of-care therapy. The germline V and J ends were trimmed by 0 bases and 7 bases, with 18 bases remaining between them. Germline CDR1 and CDR2: SGHDN and FVKESK. This CDR3 has 16 residues. TCRdb's copy holds only in-frame clones and misses some; the assay was immunoSEQ multiplex PCR. The data show 70,000 to 95,000 clones, roughly four fifths seen once. This clone was recorded only once. The J gene is TRBJ1-2, the V gene TRBV14; unclear D gene. Here the sequenced sample was PBMCs, taken from a glioma patient treated with radiotherapy, temozolomide or both. The origin of this receptor is a man between 40 and 49 years old with glioma. Some clones in this sample may be carry-over from other donors' samples. The CDR3 DNA reads TGTGCCAGCAGCCAAGATCAAGAGGGATTCAGAGGTGGCTACACCTTC. Amino acids: CASSQDQEGFRGGYTF.